The T cell receptor (beta chain) described here comes from a study of molecular identifiers for immune sequencing clone quantification. Findings and caveats of the study: Detectable among one million naive cells, according to reports, was Jurkat TCR RNA spiked in from one cell. Clonotypes surpassing 20 RNA copies contained over 98% of effector molecules, versus under 1% in naive cells.

This clonotype occurred a few times. The antigen is not known. The sorting of naive CD8 T cells used the CD8+CD4-CCR7+CD45RA+ phenotype. Library preparation followed earlier protocols using designated TCR primers. TCRdb re-analysed the PCR reads in MiXCR, keeping a single row per CDR3 protein. The sample lists around 460,000 distinct CDR3 sequences, 25% occurring once. This TCR was recovered from a human donor in good health. Some libraries in this study had Jurkat cell RNA spiked in. The sample was naive CD8+ T cells from blood, with Jurkat cell RNA spiked in. Subset: FACS-sorted CD8+CD4-CCR7+CD45RA+ naive T cells.

CDR3 coding DNA: TGTGCCAGCAGTTTTAGACAGGGGGCATTGTACGAGCAGTACTTC. It specifies CASSFRQGALYEQYF. The chain combines TRBV27 with TRBJ2-7, with 10 nucleotides matching TRBD1. With V trimmed by 3 bases and J by 4 bases, 6 bases remained unmatched. Per germline, CDR1 MNHEY and CDR2 SMNVEV (reference sequence). This CDR3 comprises 15 residues.